Sequencing of this T cell receptor (beta chain) was carried out in a study of identical twins. V shed 5 bases, J shed 7 bases, and the junction held 9 bases outside the gene matches. The CDR3 extends over 14 amino acids. Template switching, a step in the protocol, added a universal primer site, and cDNA carried unique molecular identifiers. TCRdb fed the 5' RACE reads into MiXCR, producing one record per CDR3 protein. Of about 920,000 distinct CDR3 sequences listed, approximately 13% are singletons. Findings of the study overall: Findings depended on cross-sectional statistics rather than tracking the same donors.

All donors comprised healthy Caucasians. A remark on this clonotype: No antigen is known for it.

These data are also associated with another study on yellow fever vaccine responses in identical twins.

Sequencing input: PBMCs. V and J are TRBV12-3 or TRBV12-4 and TRBJ1-1, with 8 bases lining up with TRBD1. The sequence was collected from a woman younger than 35 in good health. CDR3 amino acids: CASSPGGGGHEAFF. For the CDR3, the DNA is TGTGCCAGCAGTCCAGGGGGCGGTGGCCATGAAGCTTTCTTT.